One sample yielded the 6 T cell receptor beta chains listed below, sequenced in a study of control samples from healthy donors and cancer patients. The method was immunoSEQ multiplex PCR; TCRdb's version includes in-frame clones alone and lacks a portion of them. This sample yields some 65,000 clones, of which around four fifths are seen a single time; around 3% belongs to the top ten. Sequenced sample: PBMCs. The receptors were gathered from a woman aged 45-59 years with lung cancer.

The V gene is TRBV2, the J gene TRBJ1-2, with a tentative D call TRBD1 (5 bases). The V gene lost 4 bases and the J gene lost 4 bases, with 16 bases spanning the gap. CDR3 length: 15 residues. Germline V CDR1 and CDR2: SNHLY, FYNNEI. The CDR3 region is CASSAEEGFVYGYTF. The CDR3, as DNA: TGTGCCAGCAGTGCAGAAGAGGGGTTCGTCTATGGCTACACCTTC.

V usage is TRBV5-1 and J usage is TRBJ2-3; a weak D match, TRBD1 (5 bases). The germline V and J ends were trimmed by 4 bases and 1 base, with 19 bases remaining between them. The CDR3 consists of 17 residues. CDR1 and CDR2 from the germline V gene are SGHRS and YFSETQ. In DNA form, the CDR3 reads TGCGCCAGCAGCACAGCCATTACAGGTATGGGCACAGATACGCAGTATTTT. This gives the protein CASSTAITGMGTDTQYF.

The CDR3 here is CAFNSLTNYGYTF. The CDR3 DNA sequence: TGTGCCTTCAATAGCTTGACTAACTATGGCTACACCTTC. V is TRBV30 and J is TRBJ1-2; no definite D call. The CDR3 sequence is 13 residues long. CDR1 is GTSNPN and CDR2 is SVGIG in the germline V gene (reference sequence). V was trimmed by 7 bases and J by 0 bases, leaving 12 bases between them.

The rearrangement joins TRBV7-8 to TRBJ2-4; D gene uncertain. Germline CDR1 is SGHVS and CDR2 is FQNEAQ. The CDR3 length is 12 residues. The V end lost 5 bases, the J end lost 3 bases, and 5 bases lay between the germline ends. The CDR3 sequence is CASSHVKNIQYF. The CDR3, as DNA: TGTGCCAGCAGCCACGTCAAAAACATTCAGTACTTC.

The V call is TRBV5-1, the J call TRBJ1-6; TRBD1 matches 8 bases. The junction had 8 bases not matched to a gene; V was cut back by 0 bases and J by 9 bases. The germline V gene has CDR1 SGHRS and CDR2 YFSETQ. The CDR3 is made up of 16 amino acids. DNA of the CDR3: TGCGCCAGCAGCTTGGCAGGGGGCGTTTCACGTTCACCCCTCCACTTT. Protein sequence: CASSLAGGVSRSPLHF.

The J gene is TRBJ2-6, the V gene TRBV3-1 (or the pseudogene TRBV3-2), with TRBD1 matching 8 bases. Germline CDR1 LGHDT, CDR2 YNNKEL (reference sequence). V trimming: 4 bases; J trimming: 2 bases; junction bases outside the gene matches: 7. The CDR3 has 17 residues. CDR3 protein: CASSRRTGYAGANVLTF. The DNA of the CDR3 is TGTGCCAGCAGCCGGAGGACAGGGTATGCTGGGGCCAACGTCCTGACTTTC.